A single sample gave rise to the 10 T cell receptor beta chains below, sequenced in a study of OX40 agonist ivuxolimab in advanced cancers. This table comes from immunoSEQ multiplex PCR, and its TCRdb copy is limited to in-frame clones, with some not included. The table records approximately 80,000 clones, more than 70% of them present only once. Sequencing used CD4+ or CD8+ T cells sorted from blood, obtained in a trial of the OX40 agonist ivuxolimab. The receptors here all came from an adult with an advanced solid tumor such as melanoma, head and neck, liver or kidney cancer.

V usage is TRBV18 and J usage is TRBJ2-5; the D call may be TRBD1 or TRBD2 (6 bases each). CDR1 KGHSH and CDR2 LQKENI come from the germline V gene. V was cut by 4 bases and J by 4 bases, with 13 bases left in between. The CDR3 has 14 residues. This chain's CDR3 is CASSQGGRSETQYF. In nucleotides, the CDR3 is TGTGCCAGCTCACAGGGGGGTCGGTCAGAGACCCAGTACTTC.

This clone has just a few counts. The chain joins TRBV6-5 to TRBJ1-3; D might be TRBD1 (6 bases). V was clipped by 5 bases and J by 3 bases, with 11 bases between them. CDR1 and CDR2 (germline): MNHEY, SVGAGI. The CDR3 totals 14 residues. CDR3: CASSRGGLGNTIYF. The CDR3, as DNA: TGTGCCAGCAGTCGGGGGGGGCTTGGAAACACCATATATTTT.

The rearrangement links TRBV11-3 to TRBJ2-5, with D unclear. The germline V gene has CDR1 SGHNT and CDR2 YENEEA. Trimming left V 2 bases short and J 2 bases short, with 6 bases between. The CDR3 runs 13 residues. CDR3 nucleotide sequence: TGTGCCAGCAGCTTAATGGGACAAGAGACCCAGTACTTC. It specifies CASSLMGQETQYF.

The chain employs TRBV11-1 and TRBJ2-5; 9 nucleotides align to TRBD1. V trimming: 7 bases; J trimming: 4 bases; junction bases outside the gene matches: 4. Germline CDR1 SGHAT, CDR2 FQDESV (reference sequence). The CDR3 spans 13 residues. The CDR3 loop reads CASTGQGTETQYF. The CDR3 DNA reads as TGTGCCAGCACCGGACAGGGGACAGAGACCCAGTACTTC.

The chain couples TRBV29-1 to TRBJ1-1; D is uncertain. This CDR3 has 13 residues. Trimming cost V 8 bases and J 1 base, with 14 bases left between them. The germline CDR1 and CDR2 sequences are SQVTM and ANQGSEA. CDR3 bases: TGCAGCTCCCACCTAGGGCAGAACACTGAAGCTTTCTTT. Its translation: CSSHLGQNTEAFF.

The sample holds one count of this clone. The rearrangement uses TRBV5-4 and TRBJ2-3, with 8 bases fitting TRBD2. V lost 3 bases and J lost 1; bases outside the gene matches: 10. Germline V CDR1 and CDR2: SGHNT, YYREEE (reference sequence). This CDR3 region has 17 residues. The CDR3 DNA sequence: TGTGCCAGCAGCTCCCCCTCTCCGGGACTAGGCACAGATACGCAGTATTTT. Protein product: CASSSPSPGLGTDTQYF.

The CDR3 loop is CASSNPSSYEQYF. In DNA form, the CDR3 reads TGCGCCAGCAGTAACCCGAGCTCCTACGAGCAGTACTTC. The chain carries TRBV5-1 and TRBJ2-7; no clear D. Germline V gene lookup returns CDR1 SGHRS and CDR2 YFSETQ. V was shortened by 5 bases and J by 0 bases, with 9 bases between the two germline ends. This CDR3 is built from 13 residues.

This rearrangement joins TRBV5-1 to TRBJ2-2; D possibly corresponds to TRBD1 (6 bases). The CDR3 totals 19 residues. The V end was cut by 5 bases, the J end by 2 bases, with 25 bases between. Germline CDR1 SGHRS, CDR2 YFSETQ. CDR3 coding DNA: TGCGCCAGCAGGACCTCGACAGGATCCCAAAGATTCAACACCGGGGAGCTGTTTTTT. Residues: CASRTSTGSQRFNTGELFF. Using reference TRBV5-1 and TRBJ2-2 for the parts outside the CDR3, the full variable domain is KAGVTQTPRYLIKTRGQQVTLSCSPISGHRSVSWYQQTPGQGLQFLFEYFSETQRNKGNFPGRFSGRQFSNSRSEMNVSTLELGDSALYLCASRTSTGSQRFNTGELFFGEGSRLTVL.

This sequence joins TRBV9 and TRBJ1-3; D call uncertain. Trimming left V 0 bases short and J 4 bases short, with 11 bases between. The germline gives CDR1 SGDLS, CDR2 YYNGEE. The CDR3 consists of 15 residues. The CDR3 coding sequence is TGTGCCAGCAGCGTAGATCCTATGGTAGGAAACACCATATATTTT. It translates to CASSVDPMVGNTIYF.

V is TRBV7-9 and J is TRBJ2-1; D is possibly TRBD2 (6 bases). Trimming shortened V by 5 bases and J by 7 bases, and 9 bases separated the two germline ends. The CDR3 has 12 amino acids. Per germline, CDR1 SEHNR and CDR2 FQNEAQ (reference sequence). The CDR3 DNA reads TGTGCCAGCAGCAAACTAGCTAATGAGCAGTTCTTC. It encodes CASSKLANEQFF.